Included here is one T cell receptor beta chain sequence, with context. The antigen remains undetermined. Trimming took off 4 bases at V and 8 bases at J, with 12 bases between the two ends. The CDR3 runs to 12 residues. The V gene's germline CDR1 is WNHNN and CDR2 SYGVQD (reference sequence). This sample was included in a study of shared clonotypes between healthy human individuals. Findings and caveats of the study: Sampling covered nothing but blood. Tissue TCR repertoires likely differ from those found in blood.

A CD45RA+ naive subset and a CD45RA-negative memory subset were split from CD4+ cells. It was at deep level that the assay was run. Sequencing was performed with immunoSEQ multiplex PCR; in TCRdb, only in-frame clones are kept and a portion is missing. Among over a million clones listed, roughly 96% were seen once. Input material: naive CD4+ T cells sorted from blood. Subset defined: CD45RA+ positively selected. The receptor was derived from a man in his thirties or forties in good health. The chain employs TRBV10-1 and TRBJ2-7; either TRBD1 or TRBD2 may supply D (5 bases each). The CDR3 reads CASSAPEGKQYF. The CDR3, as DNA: TGCGCCAGCAGTGCCCCAGAGGGGAAGCAGTACTTC.